A single sample is the source of the 9 T cell receptor beta chains below, sequenced in a study of response to subunit inactivated influenza vaccine. Each CDR3 protein gets one entry after TCRdb re-called the RT-PCR reads with MiXCR. The sample lists about 540,000 distinct CDR3 sequences; around 15% were seen once. Sequenced material: PBMCs from blood, taken 11 to 12 days after vaccination. All receptors come from a man aged 45 to 65 who received an inactivated influenza vaccine.

This clonotype turned up a few times. The chain couples TRBV7-8 to TRBJ2-3; D uncertain. Trimming cost V 0 bases and J 5 bases, with 6 bases left between them. From germline, CDR1 is SGHVS and CDR2 FQNEAQ. This CDR3 is built from 13 residues. The CDR3 loop reads CASSLALRDTQYF. As DNA, the CDR3 is TGTGCCAGCAGCTTAGCGTTGAGAGATACGCAGTATTTT.

The chain employs TRBV11-2 and TRBJ2-7, with D possibly being TRBD1 (5 bases). CDR1 is SGHAT, CDR2 FQNNGV, per germline. Between the trimmed V and J ends, which lost 2 bases and 6 bases, there was a span of 11 bases. CDR3 size: 13 residues. The CDR3 nucleotides read TGTGCCAGCAGCTTACGGCCTAGGGGCGAGCAGTACTTC. Protein product: CASSLRPRGEQYF.

This clonotype was detected ten times or more. CDR3 in amino acids: CASSERQGTGEKLFF. The CDR3 DNA reads as TGTGCCAGCAGTGAGCGGCAGGGTACAGGTGAAAAACTGTTTTTT. The rearrangement links TRBV2 to TRBJ1-4, with D perhaps TRBD1 (5 bases). V was pared by 3 bases and J by 7 bases, with 15 bases between. The CDR3 contains 15 residues. CDR1 is SNHLY, CDR2 FYNNEI, per germline.

This clonotype was counted a few times. The chain is built from TRBV7-9 and TRBJ2-3, with 10 bases fitting TRBD2. This CDR3 has 17 residues. The V gene's germline CDR1 is SEHNR and CDR2 FQNEAQ (reference sequence). Losses at the gene ends were 5 bases for V and 4 bases for J; bases not matched to a gene: 12. Here the CDR3 reads CASSPWLAGEGADTQYF. CDR3 DNA sequence: TGTGCCAGCAGCCCTTGGCTAGCGGGAGAGGGCGCAGATACGCAGTATTTT. The full variable domain, rest sourced from reference TRBV7-9 and TRBJ2-3, is DTGVSQNPRHKITKRGQNVTFRCDPISEHNRLYWYRQTLGQGPEFLTYFQNEAQLEKSRLLSDRFSAERPKGSFSTLEIQRTEQGDSAMYLCASSPWLAGEGADTQYFGPGTRLTVL.

This clonotype was seen only a few times. One junction end disagrees with the germline gene, perhaps due to a read error. V is TRBV7-7 and J is TRBJ1-5, with D unclear. There are 13 residues in the CDR3. Germline CDR1 reads SSHAT; CDR2 reads FNYEAQ (reference sequence). Written as DNA, the CDR3 is TGTGCTAGCAGCTCTCGGGAGGGTCAGCCCCAGCATTTT. Residues: CASSSREGQPQHF.

This clonotype was recorded many times. This chain uses TRBV3-1 with TRBJ2-3; D gene unclear. Germline V gene data show CDR1 as LGHDT and CDR2 as YNNKEL (reference sequence). The CDR3 contains 11 residues. V was shortened by 6 bases and J by 4 bases, with 5 bases between the two germline ends. DNA for the CDR3: TGTGCCAGCAGAATGGCAGATACGCAGTATTTT. Translated, it gives CASRMADTQYF.

The gene calls are TRBV10-2 and TRBJ1-2; possible D gene TRBD1, 5 bases. V shed 1 base and J shed 8 bases, with 11 bases lying between them. Germline CDR1 and CDR2: WSHSY and SAAADI. There are 13 residues in the CDR3. CDR3 amino acids: CASSEFQGGGYTF. As DNA, the CDR3 is TGCGCCAGCAGTGAGTTTCAGGGAGGCGGCTACACCTTC.

Notes on this clonotype: Because the CDR3 is missing its conserved closing phenylalanine or tryptophan, this is likely a read error. This chain connects TRBV4-3 to TRBJ2-3, with 10 nucleotides matching TRBD1. Trimming cost V 5 bases and J 4 bases; bases outside gene matches: 6. This CDR3 region has 15 residues. The germline gives CDR1 LGHNA, CDR2 YSLEER. CDR3 amino acids: CASSKEDRGSDTQYL. The CDR3 DNA reads TGCGCCAGCAGCAAGGAGGACAGGGGGTCAGATACGCAGTATCTT.

This clonotype was detected only a few times. This chain joins TRBV14 and TRBJ2-1, with TRBD2 identical over 13 bases. The germline gives CDR1 SGHDN, CDR2 FVKESK. V was pared by 7 bases and J by 9 bases, with 12 bases of the junction left unmatched. The CDR3 totals 16 residues. CDR3 bases: TGTGCCAGCACCCCACTTATTACTAGCGGGGGGGTTGAGCAGTTCTTC. Amino acid sequence: CASTPLITSGGVEQFF.